The 8 T cell receptor beta chains listed next were all sequenced from one sample in a study of Tregs in tolerant kidney transplant recipients. Clones were sequenced by immunoSEQ multiplex PCR, and TCRdb holds only the in-frame ones, with some missing. The data contain around 230,000 clones, approximately 83% of them singletons. Sequencing input: CD4+ T cells from blood. The receptors derive from a human donor in good health.

CDR3 DNA sequence: TGTGCCAGTACCGGACAGCCGGAGCTCAGGAATGAAAAACTGTTTTTT. It specifies CASTGQPELRNEKLFF. The V and J genes are TRBV19 and TRBJ1-4, with a tentative D call TRBD1 (6 bases). V gave up 7 bases and J gave up 5 bases, with 20 bases separating them. Germline values: CDR1 LNHDA, CDR2 SQIVND (reference sequence). The CDR3 spans 16 residues. Drawing the rest from reference TRBV19 and TRBJ1-4, the complete variable domain is DGGITQSPKYLFRKEGQNVTLSCEQNLNHDAMYWYRQDPGQGLRLIYYSQIVNDFQKGDIAEGYSVSREKKESFPLTVTSAQKNPTAFYLCASTGQPELRNEKLFFGSGTQLSVL.

The rearrangement joins TRBV2 to TRBJ1-1; the D is unclear. Trimming removed 2 bases from V and 0 bases from J, with 7 bases in between. Per germline, CDR1 SNHLY and CDR2 FYNNEI. The CDR3 totals 14 residues. CDR3 loop: CASSEKPMNTEAFF. In DNA form, the CDR3 reads TGTGCCAGCAGTGAAAAACCGATGAACACTGAAGCTTTCTTT. The full variable domain, its missing parts supplied by reference TRBV2 and TRBJ1-1, is EPEVTQTPSHQVTQMGQEVILRCVPISNHLYFYWYRQILGQKVEFLVSFYNNEISEKSEIFDDQFSVERPDGSNFTLKIRSTKLEDSAMYFCASSEKPMNTEAFFGQGTRLTVV.

The rearrangement joins TRBV4-1 to TRBJ2-3; 9 bases map to TRBD2. The junction had 5 bases not matched to a gene; V was cut back by 0 bases and J by 4 bases. This CDR3 contains 16 residues. The germline V gene has CDR1 MGHRA and CDR2 YSYEKL. The CDR3 spells CASSQDERLAADTQYF. DNA of the CDR3: TGCGCCAGCAGCCAAGATGAGCGACTAGCGGCAGATACGCAGTATTTT.

V gene TRBV11-2 combines with J gene TRBJ2-4; the D call may be TRBD1 or TRBD2 (6 bases each). Deletions cut 6 bases from V and 9 bases from J, with 21 bases between. Germline loops: CDR1 SGHAT, CDR2 FQNNGV. This CDR3 is 15 amino acids long. The CDR3 DNA is TGTGCCAGCAGTTTTACGAGGGGGGTCCGGGGCATTCAGTACTTC. Protein: CASSFTRGVRGIQYF.

The chain employs TRBV30 and TRBJ2-2, with TRBD1 as a possible D gene (5 bases). The CDR3 length is 13 residues. CDR1 and CDR2 from the germline V gene are GTSNPN and SVGIG (reference sequence). Trimming stripped 8 bases from V and 1 base from J, with 11 bases between. CDR3 region: CASIQGNTGELFF. CDR3 bases: TGTGCCAGTATCCAGGGGAACACCGGGGAGCTGTTTTTT.

The J gene is TRBJ1-3, the V gene TRBV11-2; no definite D call. This CDR3 contains 15 residues. Trimming shortened V by 5 bases and J by 0 bases, and 11 bases separated the two germline ends. Germline V gene data show CDR1 as SGHAT and CDR2 as FQNNGV. CDR3 sequence reads: CASSRTGDSGNTIYF. The CDR3 coding sequence is TGTGCCAGCAGCCGAACGGGAGACTCTGGAAACACCATATATTTT.

The rearrangement uses TRBV6-1 and TRBJ1-5; D perhaps matches TRBD1 (5 bases). This CDR3 has 15 amino acids. Per germline, CDR1 MNHNS and CDR2 SASEGT. The V and J ends lost 5 bases and 5 bases respectively, with 16 bases between them. The CDR3 DNA reads TGTGCCAGCAGTTGGGGGGGAGGGTTGGATCAGCCCCAGCATTTT. Protein: CASSWGGGLDQPQHF.

The table lists this clone with a count of one. DNA of the CDR3: TGTGCCAGCAGCTCCTGGGACAGGGGAGCGTACTTC. Its translation: CASSSWDRGAYF. The V gene is TRBV5-6, the J gene TRBJ2-4; 10 nucleotides line up with TRBD1. From germline, CDR1 is SGHDT and CDR2 YYEEEE. After removal of 3 bases from V and 15 bases from J, the junction contained 6 bases not matched to a gene. The CDR3 consists of 12 residues.